This T cell receptor (beta chain) was documented in a study of blood T cell repertoires in COVID-19. Repertoires were generated with immunoSEQ multiplex PCR, while TCRdb's copy carries only in-frame clones and drops some. The table shows around 300,000 clones, with roughly 85% occurring only once. Concerning this clone itself: Other DNA sequences of this sample code for an identical CDR3.

The receptor was derived from a human donor in a cohort sampled during active COVID-19. Sequenced sample: peripheral blood.

CDR3 in DNA: TGTGCCAGCAGTTATTCTGCGGGGGAAGAGACCCAGTACTTC. Translation: CASSYSAGEETQYF. The chain links TRBV6-5 to TRBJ2-5, with 7 nucleotides matching TRBD2. CDR1 is MNHEY, CDR2 SVGAGI, per germline. The CDR3 is 14 amino acids. V was clipped by 3 bases and J by 3 bases; unmatched bases: 4.